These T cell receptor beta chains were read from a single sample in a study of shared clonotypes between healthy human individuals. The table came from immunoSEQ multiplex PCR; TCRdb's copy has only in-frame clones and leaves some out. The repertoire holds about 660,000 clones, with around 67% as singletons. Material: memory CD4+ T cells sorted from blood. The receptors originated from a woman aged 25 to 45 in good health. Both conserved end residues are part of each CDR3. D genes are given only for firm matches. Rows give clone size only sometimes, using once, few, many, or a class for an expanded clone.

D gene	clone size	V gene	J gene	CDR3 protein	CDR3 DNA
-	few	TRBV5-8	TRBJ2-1	CASCQGGQNEQFF	TGTGCCAGCTGCCAAGGGGGGCAAAATGAGCAGTTCTTC
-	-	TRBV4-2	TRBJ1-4	CASSQGEGRYEKLFF	TGTGCCAGCAGCCAAGGCGAGGGGAGATATGAAAAACTGTTTTTT
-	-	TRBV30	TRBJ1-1	CAWSKLGNTEAFF	TGTGCCTGGAGTAAGTTGGGGAACACTGAAGCTTTCTTT
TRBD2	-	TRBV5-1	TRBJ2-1	CASSLLAGGSTYNEQFF	TGCGCCAGCAGCTTGTTAGCGGGAGGTAGCACCTACAATGAGCAGTTCTTC
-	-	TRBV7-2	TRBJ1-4	CASSLSGTTLFF	TGTGCCAGCAGCTTATCCGGGACTACACTGTTTTTT
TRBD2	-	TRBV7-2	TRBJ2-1	CASSSLPGLAGENEQFF	TGTGCCAGCAGCTCGCTGCCGGGACTAGCGGGAGAGAATGAGCAGTTCTTC
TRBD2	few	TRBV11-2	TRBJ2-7	CASSSHRGLAGGPRTEQYF	TGTGCCAGCAGCTCCCACCGAGGACTAGCGGGAGGGCCCCGCACGGAGCAGTACTTC
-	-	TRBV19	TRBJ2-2	CASNKGGDTGELFF	TGTGCCAGTAATAAAGGCGGTGACACCGGGGAGCTGTTTTTT
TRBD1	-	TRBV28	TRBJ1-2	CASSDGTGVGSNYGYTF	TGTGCCAGCAGTGACGGGACAGGGGTAGGCTCTAACTATGGCTACACCTTC
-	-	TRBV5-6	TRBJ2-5	CASRAWTRTRRETQYF	TGTGCCAGCAGAGCTTGGACCAGGACGAGGCGAGAGACCCAGTACTTC
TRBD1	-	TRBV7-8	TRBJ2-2	CASSTQGATGELFF	TGTGCCAGCAGCACACAGGGGGCTACCGGGGAGCTGTTTTTT
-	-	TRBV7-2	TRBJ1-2	CASSLWQGKDGYTF	TGTGCCAGCAGCTTATGGCAGGGGAAAGATGGCTACACCTTC
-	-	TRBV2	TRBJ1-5	CAIRREGNQPQHF	TGTGCCATACGGAGGGAAGGCAATCAGCCCCAGCATTTT
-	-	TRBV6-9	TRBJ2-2	CASSYPDRNTGELFF	TGTGCCAGCAGTTACCCGGACAGGAACACCGGGGAGCTGTTTTTT
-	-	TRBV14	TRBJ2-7	CASSRLGYREAYEQYF	TGTGCCAGCAGCCGGCTGGGTTACAGGGAAGCCTACGAGCAGTACTTC
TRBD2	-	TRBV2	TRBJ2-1	CASQTSSNRNEQFF	TGTGCCAGCCAGACTAGCAGCAACCGGAATGAGCAGTTCTTC
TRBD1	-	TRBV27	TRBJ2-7	CASSFGQGPAREQYF	TGTGCCAGCAGTTTCGGACAGGGGCCGGCGAGGGAGCAGTACTTC
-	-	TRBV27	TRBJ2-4	CASSRRGKREDGKNIQYF	TGTGCCAGCAGTCGTCGGGGGAAGAGGGAGGATGGCAAAAACATTCAGTACTTC
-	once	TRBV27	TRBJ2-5	CASSPQVGTQYF	TGTGCCAGCAGTCCCCAAGTGGGGACCCAGTACTTC
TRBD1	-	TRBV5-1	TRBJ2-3	CASSPGQGGDTQYF	TGCGCCAGCAGCCCGGGACAGGGGGGAGATACGCAGTATTTT
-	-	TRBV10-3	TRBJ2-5	CAISRAQGEQETQYF	TGTGCCATCAGTAGGGCACAGGGAGAGCAAGAGACCCAGTACTTC
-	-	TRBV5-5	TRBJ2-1	CASSQFLGISNEQFF	TGTGCCAGCAGTCAGTTCCTGGGGATTTCCAATGAGCAGTTCTTC
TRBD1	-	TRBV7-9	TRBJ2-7	CASSPRTGTRNEQYF	TGTGCCAGCAGCCCCAGGACAGGGACGAGGAACGAGCAGTACTTC
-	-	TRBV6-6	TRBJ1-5	CASSYGGSNQPQHF	TGTGCCAGCAGTTACGGGGGTAGCAATCAGCCCCAGCATTTT